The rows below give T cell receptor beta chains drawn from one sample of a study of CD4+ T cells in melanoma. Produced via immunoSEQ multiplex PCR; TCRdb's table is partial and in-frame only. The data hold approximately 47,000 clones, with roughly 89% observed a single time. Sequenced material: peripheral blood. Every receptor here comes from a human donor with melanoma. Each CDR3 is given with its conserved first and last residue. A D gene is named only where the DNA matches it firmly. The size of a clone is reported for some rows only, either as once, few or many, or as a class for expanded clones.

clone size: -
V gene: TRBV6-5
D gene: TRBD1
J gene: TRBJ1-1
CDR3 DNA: TGTGCCAGCAGTTATCGACAGGGTAACACTGAAGCTTTCTTT
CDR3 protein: CASSYRQGNTEAFF

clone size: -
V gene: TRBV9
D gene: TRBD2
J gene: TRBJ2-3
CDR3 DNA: TGTGCCAGCAGCTTTGCTGGGAGCGGGGGGGCGGATACGCAGTATTTT
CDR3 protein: CASSFAGSGGADTQYF

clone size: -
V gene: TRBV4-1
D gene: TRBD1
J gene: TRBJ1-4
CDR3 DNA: TGCGCCAGCAGCCAAGATCAGGGGGGCAGCACTAATGAAAAACTGTTTTTT
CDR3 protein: CASSQDQGGSTNEKLFF

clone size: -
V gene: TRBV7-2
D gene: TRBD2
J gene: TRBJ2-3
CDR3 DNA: TGTGCCAGCAGCTTGGCGGGGGGGCGGGCAGATACGCAGTATTTT
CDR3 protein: CASSLAGGRADTQYF

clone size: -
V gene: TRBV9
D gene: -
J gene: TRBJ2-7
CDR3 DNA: TGTGCCAGCAGCGTAGGAAGGGCAGGGAGCTCCTACGAGCAGTACTTC
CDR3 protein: CASSVGRAGSSYEQYF

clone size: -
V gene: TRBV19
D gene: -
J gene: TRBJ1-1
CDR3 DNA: TGTGCCAGTAAGACGAACACTGAAGCTTTCTTT
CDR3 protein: CASKTNTEAFF

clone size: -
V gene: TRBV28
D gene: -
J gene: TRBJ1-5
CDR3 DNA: TGTGCCAGCAGTTTCGGTCAGCCCCAGCATTTT
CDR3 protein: CASSFGQPQHF

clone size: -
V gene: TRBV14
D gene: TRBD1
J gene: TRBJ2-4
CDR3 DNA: TGTGCCAGCAGCCAAGAGTTGGGACAGGCGAGCGGAAACATTCAGTACTTC
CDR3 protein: CASSQELGQASGNIQYF

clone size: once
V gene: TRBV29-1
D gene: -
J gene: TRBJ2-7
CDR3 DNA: TGCAGCGTCGGGGACCCAGCCTACGAGCAGTACTTC
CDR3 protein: CSVGDPAYEQYF

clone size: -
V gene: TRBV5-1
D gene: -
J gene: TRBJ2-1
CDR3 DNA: TGCGCCAGCAGCTTGGTGCCATACAATGAGCAGTTCTTC
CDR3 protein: CASSLVPYNEQFF

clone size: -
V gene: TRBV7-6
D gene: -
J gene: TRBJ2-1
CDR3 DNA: TGTGCCAGCAGCTTAGAGGGGAGCGGTTTGAGCTCCTACAATGAGCAGTTCTTC
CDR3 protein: CASSLEGSGLSSYNEQFF

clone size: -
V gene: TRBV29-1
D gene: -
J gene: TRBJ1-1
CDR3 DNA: TGCAGCGTTGTAGTTTACACTGAAGCTTTCTTT
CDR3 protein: CSVVVYTEAFF

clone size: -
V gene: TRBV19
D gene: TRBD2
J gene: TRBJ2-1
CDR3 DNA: TGTGCCAGTAGCGGGACTACAAGAAATGAGCAGTTCTTC
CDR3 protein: CASSGTTRNEQFF

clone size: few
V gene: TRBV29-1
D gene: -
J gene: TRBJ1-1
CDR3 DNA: TGCAGCGTTGAAGATCGGATTCCAAACACTGAAGCTTTCTTT
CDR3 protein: CSVEDRIPNTEAFF

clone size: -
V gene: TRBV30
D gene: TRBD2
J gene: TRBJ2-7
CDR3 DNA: TGTGCCTGGTGGACGGGCGGGGGACAGTACTTC
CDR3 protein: CAWWTGGGQYF

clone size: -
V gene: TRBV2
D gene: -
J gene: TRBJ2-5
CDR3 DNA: TGTGCCAGCAGTTACACAGGGGAGACCCAGTACTTC
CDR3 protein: CASSYTGETQYF

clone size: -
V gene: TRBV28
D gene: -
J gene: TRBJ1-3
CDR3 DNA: TGTGCCAGCAGCGCTGAGGGCTACTCTGGAAACACCATATATTTT
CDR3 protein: CASSAEGYSGNTIYF

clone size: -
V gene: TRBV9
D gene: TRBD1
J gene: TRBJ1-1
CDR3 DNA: TGTGCCAGCAGCGAAACAGGGGCCGGGAACACTGAAGCTTTCTTT
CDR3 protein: CASSETGAGNTEAFF

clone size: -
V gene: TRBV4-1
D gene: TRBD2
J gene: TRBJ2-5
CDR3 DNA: TGCGCCAGCAGCCCCTCAATGGGGACTAGCGGGGGACAATACGAGACCCAGTACTTC
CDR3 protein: CASSPSMGTSGGQYETQYF

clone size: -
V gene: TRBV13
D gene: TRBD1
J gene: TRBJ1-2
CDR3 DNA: TGTGCCAGCAGCACAACACAGGGGGCGAGCGGCTACACCTTC
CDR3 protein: CASSTTQGASGYTF

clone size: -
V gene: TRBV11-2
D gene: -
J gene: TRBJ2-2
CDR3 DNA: TGTGCCAGCAGCTTGGGGGGCACCGGGGAGCTGTTTTTT
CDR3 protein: CASSLGGTGELFF

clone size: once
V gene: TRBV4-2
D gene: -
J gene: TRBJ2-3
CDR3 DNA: TGTGCCAGCAGCCAAGAGGGTGGCGGGTTCACAGATACGCAGTATTTT
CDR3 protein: CASSQEGGGFTDTQYF

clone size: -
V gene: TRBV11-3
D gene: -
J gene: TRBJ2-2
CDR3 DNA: TGTGCCAGCAGCCTTAGTGGAGCCGGGGAGCTGTTTTTT
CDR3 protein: CASSLSGAGELFF

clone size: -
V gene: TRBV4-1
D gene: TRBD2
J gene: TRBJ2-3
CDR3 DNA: TGCGCCAGCAGCCCGAGGACTAGCGGGGGACCGCGGAGAGATACGCAGTATTTT
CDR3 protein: CASSPRTSGGPRRDTQYF

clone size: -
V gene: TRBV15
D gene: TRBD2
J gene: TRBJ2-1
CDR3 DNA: TGTGCCACCAGCACCCGGGGACTAGCGGGGGGGCTCTACAATGAGCAGTTCTTC
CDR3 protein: CATSTRGLAGGLYNEQFF

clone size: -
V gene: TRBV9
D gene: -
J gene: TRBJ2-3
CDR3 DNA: TGTGCCAGCAGCGAGCCCCAAACCGATTCTAGCACAGATACGCAGTATTTT
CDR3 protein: CASSEPQTDSSTDTQYF

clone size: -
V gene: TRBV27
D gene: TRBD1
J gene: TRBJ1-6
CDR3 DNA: TGTGCCAGCAGCAAAACCCAGGGGGGTAATTCACCCCTCCACTTT
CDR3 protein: CASSKTQGGNSPLHF

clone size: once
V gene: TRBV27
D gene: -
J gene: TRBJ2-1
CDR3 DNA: TGTGCCAGCAGTCCAAACTACAATGAGCAGTTCTTC
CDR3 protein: CASSPNYNEQFF

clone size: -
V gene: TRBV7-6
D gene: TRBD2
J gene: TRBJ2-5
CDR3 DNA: TGTGCCAGCAGCCGGGGGAGCGGGGGGATAGAGACCCAGTACTTC
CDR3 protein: CASSRGSGGIETQYF

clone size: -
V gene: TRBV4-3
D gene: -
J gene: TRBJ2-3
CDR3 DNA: TGCGCCAGCAGCCAAGAGAGGGATTTGGGAGATACGCAGTATTTT
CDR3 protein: CASSQERDLGDTQYF

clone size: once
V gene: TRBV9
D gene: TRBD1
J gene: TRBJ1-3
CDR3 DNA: TGTGCCAGCAGCGTAGCTGGCGACAGGGAAGGAAACACCATATATTTT
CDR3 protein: CASSVAGDREGNTIYF

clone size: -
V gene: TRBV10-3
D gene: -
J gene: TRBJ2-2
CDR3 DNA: TGTGCCATCAGTGTGGGGGGGCTCACCGGGGAGCTGTTTTTT
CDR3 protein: CAISVGGLTGELFF

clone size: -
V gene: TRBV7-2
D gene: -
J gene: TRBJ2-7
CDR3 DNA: TGTGCCAGCAGCTTAGATCCGGCCTACGAGCAGTACTTC
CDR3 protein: CASSLDPAYEQYF

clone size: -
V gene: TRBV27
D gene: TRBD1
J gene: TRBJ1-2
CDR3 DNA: TGTGCCAGCAGTGTAGGGACAGGGCAACTTCTTAGGGGCTACACCTTC
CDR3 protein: CASSVGTGQLLRGYTF

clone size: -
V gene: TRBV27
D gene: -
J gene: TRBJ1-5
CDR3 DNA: TGTGCCAGCAGTTTAGTTTATGGTCTTAGCAATCAGCCCCAGCATTTT
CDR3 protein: CASSLVYGLSNQPQHF

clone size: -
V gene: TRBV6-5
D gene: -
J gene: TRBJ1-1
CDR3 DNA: TGTGCCAGCAGACCCGATGGGACCTGGATCACTGAAGCTTTCTTT
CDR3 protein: CASRPDGTWITEAFF

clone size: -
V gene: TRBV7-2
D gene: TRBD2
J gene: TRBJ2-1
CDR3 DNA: TGTGCCAGCAGCTTAGCTGCGGGGGGGGACAATGAGCAGTTCTTC
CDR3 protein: CASSLAAGGDNEQFF

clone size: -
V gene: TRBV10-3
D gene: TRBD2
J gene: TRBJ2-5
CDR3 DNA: TGTGCCATCAGCACCGGGGGGGGGCCACTACAAGAGACCCAGTACTTC
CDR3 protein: CAISTGGGPLQETQYF

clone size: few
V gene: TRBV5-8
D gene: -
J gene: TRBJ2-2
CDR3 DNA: TGTGCCAGCAGCTTGACAGGGAGGGGCACCGGGGAGCTGTTTTTT
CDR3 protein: CASSLTGRGTGELFF

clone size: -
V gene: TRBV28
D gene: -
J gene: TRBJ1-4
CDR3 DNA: TGTGCCAGCAGACCAGGATTAACTAATGAAAAACTGTTTTTT
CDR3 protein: CASRPGLTNEKLFF

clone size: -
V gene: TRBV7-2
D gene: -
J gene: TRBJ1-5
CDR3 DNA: TGTGCCAGCAGCTTAGCGGCAGGGAATCAGCCCCAGCATTTT
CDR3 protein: CASSLAAGNQPQHF

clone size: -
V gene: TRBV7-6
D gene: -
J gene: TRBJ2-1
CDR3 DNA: TGTGCCAGCAGCTCGGGATCCTCCTACAATGAGCAGTTCTTC
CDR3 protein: CASSSGSSYNEQFF

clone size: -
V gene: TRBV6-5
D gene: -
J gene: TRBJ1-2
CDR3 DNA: TGTGCCAGCAGTCCCTCAGGGGCCCTCTATGGCTACACCTTC
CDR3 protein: CASSPSGALYGYTF

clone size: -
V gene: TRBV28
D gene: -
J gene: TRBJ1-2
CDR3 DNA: TGTGCCAGCAGTTTTACAGGGTTGTCCGGCTACACCTTC
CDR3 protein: CASSFTGLSGYTF

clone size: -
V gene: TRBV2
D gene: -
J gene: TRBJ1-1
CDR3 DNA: TGTGCCAGCAGTGAAGCGCTTGGGGAAATGGACACTGAAGCTTTCTTT
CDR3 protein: CASSEALGEMDTEAFF

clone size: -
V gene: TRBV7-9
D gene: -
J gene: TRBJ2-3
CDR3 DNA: TGTGCCAGCAGCATCCGGGACACTCTTCTTGATACGCAGTATTTT
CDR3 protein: CASSIRDTLLDTQYF

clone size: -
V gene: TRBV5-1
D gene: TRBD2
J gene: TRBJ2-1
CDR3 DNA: TGCGCCAGCAGCGTTAGCGGGGGGGTCGATGAGCAGTTCTTC
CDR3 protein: CASSVSGGVDEQFF

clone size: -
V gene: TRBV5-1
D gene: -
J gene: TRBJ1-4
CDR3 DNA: TGCGCCAGCAGAGCCGGGACAACTAATGAAAAACTGTTTTTT
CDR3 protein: CASRAGTTNEKLFF

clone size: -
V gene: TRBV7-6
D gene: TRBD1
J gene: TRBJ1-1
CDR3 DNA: TGTGCCAGCAGCTTAGCACAGGGGTTTGAAGCTTTCTTT
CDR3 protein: CASSLAQGFEAFF

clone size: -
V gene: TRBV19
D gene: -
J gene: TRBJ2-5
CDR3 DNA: TGTGCCAGTAGCACCGGGCAGGGGGGATGGACCCAGTACTTC
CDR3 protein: CASSTGQGGWTQYF